Below, 25 T cell receptor beta chains from the same sample are listed, as sequenced in a study of cytomegalovirus exposure and HLA in healthy donors. 13 Jbeta primers and 60 Vbeta primers were used for the PCR. Assay used: immunoSEQ multiplex PCR; TCRdb lists only in-frame clones, some missing. The top ten hold about 2.5% of the sample, which has about 130,000 clones, around 84% seen once. The source material was PBMCs. The receptors derive from a man aged 45-65 years in good health and CMV-seronegative.

The chain couples TRBV11-1 to TRBJ1-1, with TRBD1 matching over 10 bases. CDR3 length equals 14 residues. The germline CDR1 and CDR2 sequences are SGHAT and FQDESV (reference sequence). V dropped 5 bases and J dropped 5; count of bases not matched to a gene: 5. CDR3 protein: CASSPGQGGTEAFF. The CDR3 nucleotides read TGTGCCAGCAGCCCAGGACAGGGGGGGACTGAAGCTTTCTTT.

The chain links TRBV5-1 to TRBJ1-1; unclear D gene. Germline-derived CDR1 and CDR2 are SGHRS and YFSETQ. Trimming pared 3 bases from V and 2 bases from J, leaving 14 bases between. This CDR3 spans 15 amino acids. The CDR3 DNA reads TGCGCCAGCAGCTCCACTGCGGGAGGTAACACTGAAGCTTTCTTT. Its translation: CASSSTAGGNTEAFF.

The gene calls are TRBV6-1 and TRBJ1-6, with D perhaps TRBD1 (5 bases). The CDR3 totals 16 residues. V gave up 5 bases and J gave up 6 bases, with 17 bases separating them. CDR1 and CDR2 (germline): MNHNS, SASEGT. The chain's CDR3 is CASSKVRAPTNSPLHF. CDR3 in DNA: TGTGCCAGCAGTAAAGTCAGGGCCCCTACTAATTCACCCCTCCACTTT.

CDR3 sequence: CASSLLAGFYEQYF. For the CDR3, the DNA is TGTGCCAGCAGTTTACTAGCGGGGTTTTACGAGCAGTACTTC. The V and J genes are TRBV27 and TRBJ2-7, with 9 bases identical to TRBD2. Germline-derived CDR1 and CDR2 are MNHEY and SMNVEV (reference sequence). The CDR3 runs to 14 residues. With 2 bases clipped from V and 4 bases from J, the junction kept 3 bases outside the gene matches.

The chain uses TRBV2 and TRBJ2-1; D uncertain. Trimming stripped 7 bases from V and 9 bases from J, with 10 bases between. Germline V gene sequence: CDR1 SNHLY, CDR2 FYNNEI. There are 11 residues in the CDR3. The CDR3 DNA is TGTGCCAGCACCCTAGACGGTGAGCAGTTCTTC. It is translated as CASTLDGEQFF.

For the CDR3, the DNA is TGTGCCAGCAGCCCGAGGTGGAGTTTGAACACTGAAGCTTTCTTT. It codes for CASSPRWSLNTEAFF. The V and J genes are TRBV5-6 and TRBJ1-1, with no clear D. The CDR3 extends over 15 amino acids. CDR1 SGHDT and CDR2 YYEEEE come from the germline V gene. Trimming removed 4 bases at V and 0 bases at J, with 13 bases between.

The genes are TRBV19 and TRBJ1-5; 8 nucleotides match TRBD1. This CDR3 has 14 amino acids. The germline gives CDR1 LNHDA, CDR2 SQIVND (reference sequence). The trim removed 6 bases at V and 6 bases at J, leaving 7 bases unmatched. The CDR3 coding sequence is TGTGCCAGTAGCACAACAGGGGGGGGTCAGCCCCAGCATTTT. It is translated as CASSTTGGGQPQHF.

V is TRBV4-1 and J is TRBJ2-1; TRBD2 might be the D (6 bases). CDR3 length equals 14 residues. V gave up 3 bases and J gave up 6 bases, with 12 bases separating them. Germline lookup yields CDR1 MGHRA and CDR2 YSYEKL. The CDR3 is CASSQGGLGNEQFF. In DNA, the CDR3 is TGCGCCAGCAGCCAGGGGGGACTCGGCAATGAGCAGTTCTTC.

This rearrangement joins TRBV2 to TRBJ2-1, with 10 bases aligning to TRBD1. CDR1 SNHLY and CDR2 FYNNEI come from the germline V gene. This CDR3 comprises 17 residues. The V segment lost 4 bases and the J segment 5 bases; nucleotides outside the gene matches: 11. The chain's CDR3 is CASSAAAGTGAHNEQFF. The CDR3 region has the DNA TGTGCCAGCAGTGCTGCCGCCGGGACAGGGGCTCACAATGAGCAGTTCTTC.

The genes are TRBV6-5 and TRBJ1-1; perhaps TRBD1 as D (5 bases). There are 14 residues in the CDR3. Deletions cut 6 bases from V and 5 bases from J, with 16 bases between. The germline CDR1 and CDR2 sequences are MNHEY and SVGAGI. The CDR3 protein is CASSLRGWYTEAFF. DNA of the CDR3: TGTGCCAGCAGCCTCCGGGGGTGGTATACTGAAGCTTTCTTT.

This clone was observed a single time. V and J are TRBV15 and TRBJ1-5; D possibly corresponds to TRBD1 (5 bases). The V gene's germline CDR1 is LNHNV and CDR2 YYDKDF (reference sequence). V dropped 1 base and J dropped 2 bases, with 9 bases sitting between them. This CDR3 is 15 amino acids long. The CDR3 loop reads CATSRGRVGNQPQHF. The CDR3 nucleotides read TGTGCCACCAGCAGAGGCAGGGTGGGCAATCAGCCCCAGCATTTT. Together with reference TRBV15 and TRBJ1-5, the CDR3 gives the full variable domain: DAMVIQNPRYQVTQFGKPVTLSCSQTLNHNVMYWYQQKSSQAPKLLFHYYDKDFNNEADTPDNFQSRRPNTSFCFLDIRSPGLGDTAMYLCATSRGRVGNQPQHFGDGTRLSIL.

The chain has TRBV7-9 and TRBJ1-2; D unclear. CDR3 length: 14 residues. V lost 1 base to trimming and J lost 4 bases, with 10 bases between them. Germline CDR1 reads SEHNR; CDR2 reads FQNEAQ (reference sequence). The CDR3 coding sequence is TGTGCCAGCAGCTTAGTTGGTCAAGCCTATGGCTACACCTTC. It translates to CASSLVGQAYGYTF.

With regard to this clone: Other DNA sequences in this specimen translate into the identical CDR3. V gene TRBV19 combines with J gene TRBJ1-1; possible D gene TRBD1, 5 bases. The CDR3 length is 13 residues. The germline gives CDR1 LNHDA, CDR2 SQIVND (reference sequence). Trimming removed 5 bases at V and 2 bases at J, with 9 bases between. Here the CDR3 reads CASSSTANTEAFF. The CDR3 coding sequence is TGTGCCAGTAGTTCGACAGCAAACACTGAAGCTTTCTTT.

The chain is built from TRBV19 and TRBJ2-5; D gene uncertain. CDR1 is LNHDA, CDR2 SQIVND, per germline (reference sequence). V lost 7 bases, J lost 3 bases, and 12 bases lay in between. The CDR3 is 13 amino acids. CDR3 in DNA: TGTGCCAGTAAGGATGGGCCCGAAGAGACCCAGTACTTC. Translating it yields CASKDGPEETQYF.

The chain is built from TRBV5-6 and TRBJ1-2; the D is unclear. V dropped 5 bases and J dropped 4 bases, with 9 bases sitting between them. This CDR3 contains 12 residues. Germline values: CDR1 SGHDT, CDR2 YYEEEE. The CDR3 loop is CASSTTLYGYTF. CDR3 in DNA: TGTGCCAGCAGTACTACCCTCTATGGCTACACCTTC.

This chain connects TRBV29-1 to TRBJ2-5; a weak D match, TRBD1 (5 bases). Germline V gene sequence: CDR1 SQVTM, CDR2 ANQGSEA. Trimming cost V 5 bases and J 9 bases, with 22 bases left between them. This CDR3 region has 14 residues. CDR3 residues: CSVLISTAYGSQYF. The CDR3 DNA follows: TGCAGCGTTCTCATCTCGACAGCTTACGGGTCCCAGTACTTC.

This clone was seen only once. The chain recombines TRBV4-1 with TRBJ2-5, with 9 bases lining up with TRBD2. The CDR3 spans 17 residues. CDR1 and CDR2 (germline): MGHRA, YSYEKL. The ends lost 4 bases at V and 2 bases at J; junction bases unmatched: 11. CDR3 sequence: CASSPKGVAGDQETQYF. The CDR3 DNA follows: TGCGCCAGCAGCCCCAAGGGCGTAGCGGGGGATCAAGAGACCCAGTACTTC.

The chain links TRBV2 to TRBJ2-7; 10 nucleotides align to TRBD2. Germline CDR1 SNHLY, CDR2 FYNNEI. CDR3 length equals 14 residues. With 7 bases clipped from V and 6 bases from J, the junction kept 9 bases outside the gene matches. CDR3 loop: CASIRTSGLGEQYF. The CDR3 DNA sequence: TGTGCCAGCATCAGGACTAGCGGCCTAGGCGAGCAGTACTTC.

The chain joins TRBV5-1 to TRBJ2-7, with 10 positions matching TRBD1. The CDR3 is 16 amino acids. The germline gives CDR1 SGHRS, CDR2 YFSETQ. The V gene end was trimmed by 2 bases and the J gene end by 6 bases; junction bases not matched to a gene: 11. CDR3 DNA: TGCGCCAGCAGCTTATCGTCCAGACAGGGGGCCTTCGAGCAGTACTTC. As protein: CASSLSSRQGAFEQYF.

The J gene is TRBJ1-2, the V gene TRBV7-2; D is unresolved. This CDR3 has 16 residues. V gave up 5 bases and J gave up 5 bases, with 21 bases separating them. CDR1 and CDR2 from the germline V gene are SGHTA and FQGNSA. In DNA form, the CDR3 reads TGTGCCAGCAGCCAGACTTTCTCAACCCACTCTTATGGCTACACCTTC. It is translated as CASSQTFSTHSYGYTF.

CDR3 sequence reads: CSVDPTGVSHGYTF. For the CDR3, the DNA is TGCAGCGTTGACCCCACAGGGGTGTCCCATGGCTACACCTTC. The rearrangement uses TRBV29-1 and TRBJ1-2; TRBD1 agrees at 7 bases. Trimming cost V 3 bases and J 6 bases; bases outside gene matches: 10. The CDR3 is 14 amino acids. Germline V lookup: CDR1 SQVTM, CDR2 ANQGSEA.

V gene TRBV4-3 combines with J gene TRBJ2-7; possible D gene TRBD1, 6 bases. This CDR3 comprises 14 residues. Germline assignment: CDR1 LGHNA and CDR2 YSLEER. Between the trimmed V and J ends, which lost 1 base and 3 bases, there was a span of 10 bases. The CDR3 DNA sequence: TGCGCCAGCAGCCAAGGCAGAGGGGGCTACGAGCAGTACTTC. Translated, it gives CASSQGRGGYEQYF.

This chain links TRBV4-3 with TRBJ1-1; TRBD1 might be the D (5 bases). Germline-derived CDR1 and CDR2 are LGHNA and YSLEER. The CDR3 length is 13 residues. V was trimmed by 4 bases and J by 8 bases, leaving 14 bases between them. The CDR3 bases are TGCGCCAGCAGCCCGCTACAGGCGGACGAAGCTTTCTTT. Protein sequence: CASSPLQADEAFF.

The chain couples TRBV7-8 to TRBJ2-5; perhaps TRBD1 as D (5 bases). The germline V and J ends were trimmed by 1 base and 2 bases, with 20 bases remaining between them. The CDR3 has 18 residues. Germline-derived CDR1 and CDR2 are SGHVS and FQNEAQ. The CDR3 sequence is CASSLEKSRALGQETQYF. CDR3 DNA sequence: TGTGCCAGCAGCTTAGAGAAAAGCAGGGCTTTGGGGCAAGAGACCCAGTACTTC.

This clone appeared once. The CDR3 loop reads CASSLGRTSGYGYTF. The CDR3 coding sequence is TGTGCCAGCAGCTTAGGGAGGACCTCAGGCTATGGCTACACCTTC. The gene calls are TRBV5-5 and TRBJ1-2; D call uncertain. Trimming stripped 2 bases from V and 4 bases from J, with 15 bases between. The CDR3 is 15 residues long. Germline V lookup: CDR1 SGHKS, CDR2 YYEKEE (reference sequence).